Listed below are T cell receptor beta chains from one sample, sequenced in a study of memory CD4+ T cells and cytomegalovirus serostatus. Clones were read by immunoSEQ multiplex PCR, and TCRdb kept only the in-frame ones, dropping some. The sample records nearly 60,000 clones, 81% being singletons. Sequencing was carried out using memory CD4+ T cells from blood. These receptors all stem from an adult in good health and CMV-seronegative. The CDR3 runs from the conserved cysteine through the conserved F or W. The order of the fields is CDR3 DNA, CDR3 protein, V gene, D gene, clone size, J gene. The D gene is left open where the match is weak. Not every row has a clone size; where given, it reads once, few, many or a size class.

DNA: TGTGCCAGCCAGGGCGTCGGCTCCTACGAGCAGTACTTC
CDR3: CASQGVGSYEQYF
V: TRBV2
D: NA
size: NA
J: TRBJ2-7

DNA: TGTGCCAGCAGCGGGCTGGAAATCGCGTATGGCTACACCTTC
CDR3: CASSGLEIAYGYTF
V: TRBV9
D: NA
size: NA
J: TRBJ1-2

DNA: TGTGCCAGCAGCTTGGGGCTTTATGGCAGGGGGATCAACACTGAAGCTTTCTTT
CDR3: CASSLGLYGRGINTEAFF
V: TRBV5-8
D: TRBD1
size: NA
J: TRBJ1-1

DNA: TGTGCCAGCTCACCAACGACAGGCCTCTATGGCTACACCTTC
CDR3: CASSPTTGLYGYTF
V: TRBV18
D: NA
size: NA
J: TRBJ1-2

DNA: TGTGCCAGCAGCTTCCGGCAGTACAATGAGCAGTTCTTC
CDR3: CASSFRQYNEQFF
V: TRBV5-6
D: NA
size: NA
J: TRBJ2-1

DNA: TGTGCCAGCTCACCCCGTCGGGGCGGCACTGAAGCTTTCTTT
CDR3: CASSPRRGGTEAFF
V: TRBV18
D: NA
size: NA
J: TRBJ1-1

DNA: TGTGCCAGCTCACCAACGTCGAGGAACACTGAAGCTTTCTTT
CDR3: CASSPTSRNTEAFF
V: TRBV18
D: NA
size: NA
J: TRBJ1-1

DNA: TGCAGCGTGAGGGGGGGGGATCTTTTGAATAATCAGCCCCAGCATTTT
CDR3: CSVRGGDLLNNQPQHF
V: TRBV29-1
D: NA
size: few
J: TRBJ1-5

DNA: TGTGCCAGCAGCCCTCTGTTGGGACAGGGTCCTGAAAAACTGTTTTTT
CDR3: CASSPLLGQGPEKLFF
V: TRBV14
D: TRBD1
size: NA
J: TRBJ1-4

DNA: TGTGCCTGGAGCCGGGACGGAGGGCGAAATACTGAAGCTTTCTTT
CDR3: CAWSRDGGRNTEAFF
V: TRBV30
D: NA
size: NA
J: TRBJ1-1

DNA: TGTGCCAGCAGCCGACAGCAAGAGACCCAGTACTTC
CDR3: CASSRQQETQYF
V: TRBV7-2
D: NA
size: NA
J: TRBJ2-5

DNA: TGTGCCAGCAGTTTTGGCCAGCTCTATGGCTACACCTTC
CDR3: CASSFGQLYGYTF
V: TRBV28
D: NA
size: NA
J: TRBJ1-2

DNA: TGTGCCAGCAGCCAAGAAAGGGGGAGGGGGGCAGGAAACACCATATATTTT
CDR3: CASSQERGRGAGNTIYF
V: TRBV4-2
D: NA
size: few
J: TRBJ1-3

DNA: TGTGCCAGTAGTATAGTTACAGGGGAAACTGGACGCAATCAGCCCCAGCATTTT
CDR3: CASSIVTGETGRNQPQHF
V: TRBV19
D: TRBD1
size: NA
J: TRBJ1-5

DNA: TGTGCCAGCAGCTTAGGGGGGGGGAGCTATGGCTACACCTTC
CDR3: CASSLGGGSYGYTF
V: TRBV7-2
D: NA
size: NA
J: TRBJ1-2

DNA: TGTGCCAGCAGCGTAGATTGGGGCCCCTACGAGCAGTACTTC
CDR3: CASSVDWGPYEQYF
V: TRBV9
D: NA
size: NA
J: TRBJ2-7

DNA: TGTGCCAGTAGTACCGGGGAGACCCAGTACTTC
CDR3: CASSTGETQYF
V: TRBV19
D: NA
size: NA
J: TRBJ2-5

DNA: TGTGCCAGCAGGATGGGGGAGACCCAGTACTTC
CDR3: CASRMGETQYF
V: TRBV7-2
D: NA
size: NA
J: TRBJ2-5